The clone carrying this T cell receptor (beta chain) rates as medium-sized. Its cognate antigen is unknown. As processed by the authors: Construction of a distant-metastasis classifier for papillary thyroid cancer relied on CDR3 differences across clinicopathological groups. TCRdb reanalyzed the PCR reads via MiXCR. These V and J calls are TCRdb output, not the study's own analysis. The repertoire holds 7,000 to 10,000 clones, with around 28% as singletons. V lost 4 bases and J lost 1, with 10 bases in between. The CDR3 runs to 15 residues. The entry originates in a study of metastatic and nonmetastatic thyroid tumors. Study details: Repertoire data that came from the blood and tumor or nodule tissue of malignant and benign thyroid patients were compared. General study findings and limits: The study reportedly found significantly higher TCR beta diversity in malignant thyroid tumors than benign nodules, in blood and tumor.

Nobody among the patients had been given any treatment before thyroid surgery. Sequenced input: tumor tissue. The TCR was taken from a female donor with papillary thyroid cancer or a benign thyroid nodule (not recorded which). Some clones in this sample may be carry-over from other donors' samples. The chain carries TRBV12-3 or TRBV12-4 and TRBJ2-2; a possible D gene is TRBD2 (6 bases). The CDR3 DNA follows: TGTGCCAGCAGTTGGGACTTCAGGAACACCGGGGAGCTGTTTTTT. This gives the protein CASSWDFRNTGELFF.